This T cell receptor (beta chain) was recorded in a study of beta chain features in type 1 diabetes. The sample holds many counts of this clone. The antigen remains unidentified. The study's findings and limits: Moderately but significantly shorter TCRB CDR3s were found in Type 1 diabetes patients in all four CD4+ subsets.

The V gene end was trimmed by 3 bases and the J gene end by 6 bases; junction bases not matched to a gene: 2. There are 13 residues in the CDR3. In germline, CDR1 is SGHKS, CDR2 YYEKEE (reference sequence). Expressed TCRB transcripts were sequenced after all isolated RNA was converted to cDNA. Repertoires were generated with immunoSEQ multiplex PCR, while TCRdb's copy carries only in-frame clones and drops some. The sample contains some 350,000 clones, 9.5% to 10% of which appear only once. This TCR derives from a man under 40 with type 1 diabetes. The chain recombines TRBV5-5 with TRBJ2-3; 9 nucleotides line up with TRBD1. Sequences were obtained from central memory CD4+ T cells from blood. This CDR3 is CASSWDRADTQYF. In DNA, the CDR3 is TGTGCCAGCAGCTGGGACAGGGCGGATACGCAGTATTTT.